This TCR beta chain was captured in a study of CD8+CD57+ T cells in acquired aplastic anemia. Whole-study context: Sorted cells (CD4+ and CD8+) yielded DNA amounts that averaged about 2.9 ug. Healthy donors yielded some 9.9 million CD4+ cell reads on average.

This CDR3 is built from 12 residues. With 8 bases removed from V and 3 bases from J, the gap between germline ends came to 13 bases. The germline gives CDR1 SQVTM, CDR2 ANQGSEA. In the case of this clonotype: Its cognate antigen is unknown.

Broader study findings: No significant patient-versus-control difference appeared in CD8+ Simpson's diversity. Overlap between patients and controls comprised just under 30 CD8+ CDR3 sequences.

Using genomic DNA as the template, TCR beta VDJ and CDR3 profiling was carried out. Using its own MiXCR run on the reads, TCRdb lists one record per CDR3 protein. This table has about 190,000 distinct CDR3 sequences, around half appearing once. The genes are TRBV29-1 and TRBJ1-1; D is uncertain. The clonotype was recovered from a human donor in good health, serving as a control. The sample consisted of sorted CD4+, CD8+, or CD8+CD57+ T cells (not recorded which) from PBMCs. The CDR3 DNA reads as TGCAGCCCCCACGAGGGAGACACTGAAGCTTTCTTT. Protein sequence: CSPHEGDTEAFF. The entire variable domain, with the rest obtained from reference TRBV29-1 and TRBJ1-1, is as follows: SAVISQKPSRDICQRGTSLTIQCQVDSQVTMMFWYRQQPGQSLTLIATANQGSEATYESGFVIDKFPISRPNLTFSTLTVSNMSPEDSSIYLCSPHEGDTEAFFGQGTRLTVV.